This T cell receptor beta chain was identified during a study of identical twins. TCRdb passed the 5' RACE reads through MiXCR, listing each CDR3 protein once. Of about 550,000 distinct CDR3 sequences listed, about 20% are singletons. This CDR3 is built from 14 residues. Trimming left V 3 bases short and J 1 base short, with 9 bases between. CDR1 LNHDA and CDR2 SQIVND come from the germline V gene (reference sequence). Study-level results: Out-of-frame alpha sequences shared between twins exhibited an excess of low generation probability. For zero-insertion analyses, partial confounding could come from invariant MAIT and iNKT cells.

Notes on this clonotype: Its antigen is undetermined.

These data were likewise used in another study, on yellow fever vaccine responses in identical twins.

This chain connects TRBV19 to TRBJ1-1; no definite D call. Input material: CD4+ T cells sorted from blood. The clonotype comes from a woman under 30 in good health. The CDR3 spells CASSMAGENTEAFF. The CDR3 DNA follows: TGTGCCAGTAGTATGGCAGGAGAGAACACTGAAGCTTTCTTT.